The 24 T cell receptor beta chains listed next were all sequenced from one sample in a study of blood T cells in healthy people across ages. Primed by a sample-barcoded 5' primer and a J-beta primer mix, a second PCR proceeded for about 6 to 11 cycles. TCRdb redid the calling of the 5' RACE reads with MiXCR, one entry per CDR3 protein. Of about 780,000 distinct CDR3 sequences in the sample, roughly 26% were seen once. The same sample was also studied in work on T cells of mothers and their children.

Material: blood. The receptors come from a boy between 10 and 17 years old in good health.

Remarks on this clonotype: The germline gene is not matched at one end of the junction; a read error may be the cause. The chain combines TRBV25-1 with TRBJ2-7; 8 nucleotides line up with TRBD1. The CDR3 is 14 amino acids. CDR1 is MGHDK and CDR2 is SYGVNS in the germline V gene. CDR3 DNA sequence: TGTGCCCGCAGTGGGACAGGAGACACCTACGAGCAGTACTTC. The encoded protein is CARSGTGDTYEQYF.

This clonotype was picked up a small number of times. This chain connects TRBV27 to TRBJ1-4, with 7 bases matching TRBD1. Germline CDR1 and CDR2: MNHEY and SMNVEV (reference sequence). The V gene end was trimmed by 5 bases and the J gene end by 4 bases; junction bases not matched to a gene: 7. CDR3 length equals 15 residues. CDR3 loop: CASSPRQGRNEKLFF. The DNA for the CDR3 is TGTGCCAGCAGTCCCAGACAGGGCCGTAATGAAAAACTGTTTTTT.

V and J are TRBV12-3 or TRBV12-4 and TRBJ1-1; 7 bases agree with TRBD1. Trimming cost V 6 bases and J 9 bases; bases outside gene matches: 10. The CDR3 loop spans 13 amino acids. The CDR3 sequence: CASRERAGGKAFF. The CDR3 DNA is TGTGCCAGCAGGGAGAGGGCAGGGGGTAAAGCTTTCTTT.

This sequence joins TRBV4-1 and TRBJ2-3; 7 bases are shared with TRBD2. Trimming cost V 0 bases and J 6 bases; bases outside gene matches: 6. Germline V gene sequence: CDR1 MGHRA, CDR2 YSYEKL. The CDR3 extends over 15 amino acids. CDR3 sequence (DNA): TGCGCCAGCAGCCAAGATTCGGCTAGCGGTGATACGCAGTATTTT. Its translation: CASSQDSASGDTQYF.

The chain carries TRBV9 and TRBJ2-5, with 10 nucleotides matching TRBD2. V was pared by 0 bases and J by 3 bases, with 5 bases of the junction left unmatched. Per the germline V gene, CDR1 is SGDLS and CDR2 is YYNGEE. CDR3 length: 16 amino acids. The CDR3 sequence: CASSVAASGGEETQYF. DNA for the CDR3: TGTGCCAGCAGCGTAGCGGCTAGCGGGGGAGAAGAGACCCAGTACTTC.

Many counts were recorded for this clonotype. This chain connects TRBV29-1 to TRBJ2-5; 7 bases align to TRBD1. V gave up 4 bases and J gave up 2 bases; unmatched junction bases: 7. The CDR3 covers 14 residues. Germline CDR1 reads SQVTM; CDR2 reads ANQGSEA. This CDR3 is CSVGDRIGQETQYF. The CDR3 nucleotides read TGCAGCGTTGGGGACAGAATCGGACAAGAGACCCAGTACTTC.

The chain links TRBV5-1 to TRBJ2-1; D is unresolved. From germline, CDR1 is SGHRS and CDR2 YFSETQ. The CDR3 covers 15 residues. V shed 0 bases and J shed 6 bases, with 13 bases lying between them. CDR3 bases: TGCGCCAGCAGCTTGGCTGGGTATTTGGGCAATGAGCAGTTCTTC. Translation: CASSLAGYLGNEQFF.

CDR3 in DNA: TGCGCCAGCAGCTTGATCGGGACCAACCAAGAGACCCAGTACTTC. It yields the protein CASSLIGTNQETQYF. This chain links TRBV5-1 with TRBJ2-5; the D gene could be TRBD1 or TRBD2 (5 bases each). Trimming removed 1 base from V and 0 bases from J, with 10 bases in between. The length of the CDR3 is 15 residues. The germline gives CDR1 SGHRS, CDR2 YFSETQ.

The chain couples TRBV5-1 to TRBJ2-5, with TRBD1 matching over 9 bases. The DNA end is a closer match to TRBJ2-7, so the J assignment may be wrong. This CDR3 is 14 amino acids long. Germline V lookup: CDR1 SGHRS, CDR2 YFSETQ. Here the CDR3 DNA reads TGCGCCAGCAGCTTGGGACAGGGGGTAAACGAGCAGTACTTC. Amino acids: CASSLGQGVNEQYF.

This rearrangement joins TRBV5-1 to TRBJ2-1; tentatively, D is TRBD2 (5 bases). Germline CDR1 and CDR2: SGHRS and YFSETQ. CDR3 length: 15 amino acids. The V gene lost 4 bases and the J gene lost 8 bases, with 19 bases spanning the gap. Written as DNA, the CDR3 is TGCGCCAGCAGCCCATCCGGGGTAGGAAGCGATGAGCAGTTCTTC. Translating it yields CASSPSGVGSDEQFF. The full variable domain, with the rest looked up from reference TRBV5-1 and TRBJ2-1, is KAGVTQTPRYLIKTRGQQVTLSCSPISGHRSVSWYQQTPGQGLQFLFEYFSETQRNKGNFPGRFSGRQFSNSRSEMNVSTLELGDSALYLCASSPSGVGSDEQFFGPGTRLTVL.

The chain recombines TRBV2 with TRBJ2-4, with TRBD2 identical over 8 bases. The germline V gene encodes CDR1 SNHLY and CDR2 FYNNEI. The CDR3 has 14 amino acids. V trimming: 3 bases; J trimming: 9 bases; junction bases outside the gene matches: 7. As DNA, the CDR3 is TGTGCCAGCAGTGACCGGCTAGCGGGTCGCATTCAGTACTTC. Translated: CASSDRLAGRIQYF.

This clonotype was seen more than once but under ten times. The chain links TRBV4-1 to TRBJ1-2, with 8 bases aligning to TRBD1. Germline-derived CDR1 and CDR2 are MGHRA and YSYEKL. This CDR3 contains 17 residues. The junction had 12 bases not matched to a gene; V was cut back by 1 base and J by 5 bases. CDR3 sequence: CASSQGRVDRAGYGYTF. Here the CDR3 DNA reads TGCGCCAGCAGCCAAGGGAGGGTGGACAGGGCGGGGTATGGCTACACCTTC.

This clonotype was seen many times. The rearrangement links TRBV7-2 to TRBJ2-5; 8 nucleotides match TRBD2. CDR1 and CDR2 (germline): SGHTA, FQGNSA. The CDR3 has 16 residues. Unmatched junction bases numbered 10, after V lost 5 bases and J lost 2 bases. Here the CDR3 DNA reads TGTGCCAGCAGCCCCCGGGGGGGGCCTCGTCAAGAGACCCAGTACTTC. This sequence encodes CASSPRGGPRQETQYF.

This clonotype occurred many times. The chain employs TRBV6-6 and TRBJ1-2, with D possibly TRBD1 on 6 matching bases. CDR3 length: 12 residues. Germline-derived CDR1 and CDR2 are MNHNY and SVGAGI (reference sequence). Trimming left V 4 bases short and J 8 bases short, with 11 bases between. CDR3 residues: CASSSTGRGYTF. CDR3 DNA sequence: TGTGCCAGCAGTTCAACAGGGCGAGGCTACACCTTC.

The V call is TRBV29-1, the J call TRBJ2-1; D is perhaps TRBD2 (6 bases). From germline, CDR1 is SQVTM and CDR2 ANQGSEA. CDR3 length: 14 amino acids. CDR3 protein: CTLAGGNSYNEQFF. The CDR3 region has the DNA TGCACCCTCGCCGGGGGTAACTCCTACAATGAGCAGTTCTTC.

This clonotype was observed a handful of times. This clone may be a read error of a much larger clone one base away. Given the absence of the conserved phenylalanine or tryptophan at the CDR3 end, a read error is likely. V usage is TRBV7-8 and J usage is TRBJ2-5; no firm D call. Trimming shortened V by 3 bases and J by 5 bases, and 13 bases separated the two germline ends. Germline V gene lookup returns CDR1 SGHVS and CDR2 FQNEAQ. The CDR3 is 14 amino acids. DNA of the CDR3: TGTGCCAGCAGCTTTAGCAACCCACGGGAGACCCAGTACCTC. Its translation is CASSFSNPRETQYL.

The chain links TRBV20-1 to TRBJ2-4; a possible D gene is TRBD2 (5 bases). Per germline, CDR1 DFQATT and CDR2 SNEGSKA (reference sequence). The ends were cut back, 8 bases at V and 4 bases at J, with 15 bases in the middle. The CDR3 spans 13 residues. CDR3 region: CSTPEGRKNIQYF. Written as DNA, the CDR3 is TGCAGTACTCCAGAGGGCAGAAAAAACATTCAGTACTTC.

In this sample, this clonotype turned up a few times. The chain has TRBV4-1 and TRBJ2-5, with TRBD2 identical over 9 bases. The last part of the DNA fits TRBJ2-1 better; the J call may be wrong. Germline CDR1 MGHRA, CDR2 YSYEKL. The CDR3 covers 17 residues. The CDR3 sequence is CASSQVLSSGGYNEQFF. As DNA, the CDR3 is TGCGCCAGCAGCCAAGTGCTGAGTAGCGGGGGATACAATGAGCAGTTCTTC.

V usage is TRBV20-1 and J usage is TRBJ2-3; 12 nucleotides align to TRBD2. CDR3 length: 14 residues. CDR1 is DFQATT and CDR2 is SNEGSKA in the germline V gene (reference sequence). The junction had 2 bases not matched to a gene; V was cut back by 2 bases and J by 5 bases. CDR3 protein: CSARLAGGEDTQYF. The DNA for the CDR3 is TGCAGTGCTAGACTAGCGGGGGGGGAAGATACGCAGTATTTT.

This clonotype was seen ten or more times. The chain's CDR3 is CASSPQGGGNYEQYF. CDR3 nucleotides: TGTGCCAGCAGTCCCCAAGGAGGGGGAAACTACGAGCAGTACTTC. This sequence joins TRBV12-3 or TRBV12-4 and TRBJ2-7; D tentatively fits TRBD1 or TRBD2 (6 bases each). The CDR3 runs to 15 residues. Trimming stripped 5 bases from V and 3 bases from J, with 17 bases between.

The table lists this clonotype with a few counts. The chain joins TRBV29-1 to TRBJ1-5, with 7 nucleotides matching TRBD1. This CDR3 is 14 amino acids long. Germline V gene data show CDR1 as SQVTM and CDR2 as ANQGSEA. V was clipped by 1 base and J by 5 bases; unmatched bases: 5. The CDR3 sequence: CSVEVAGGDQPQHF. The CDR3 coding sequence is TGCAGCGTTGAAGTGGCAGGGGGTGATCAGCCCCAGCATTTT.

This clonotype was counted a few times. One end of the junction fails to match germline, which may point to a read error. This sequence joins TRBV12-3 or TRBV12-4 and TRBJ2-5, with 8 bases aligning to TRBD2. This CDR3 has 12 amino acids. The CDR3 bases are TGTGCCAGCAGCCTTGCCGGGGGGGTACTGGACTTC. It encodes CASSLAGGVLDF.

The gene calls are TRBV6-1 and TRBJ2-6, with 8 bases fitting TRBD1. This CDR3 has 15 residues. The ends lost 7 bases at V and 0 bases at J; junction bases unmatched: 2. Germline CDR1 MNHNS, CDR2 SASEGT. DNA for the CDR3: TGTGCCAGCAACGACAGGGGCTCTGGGGCCAACGTCCTGACTTTC. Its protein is CASNDRGSGANVLTF.

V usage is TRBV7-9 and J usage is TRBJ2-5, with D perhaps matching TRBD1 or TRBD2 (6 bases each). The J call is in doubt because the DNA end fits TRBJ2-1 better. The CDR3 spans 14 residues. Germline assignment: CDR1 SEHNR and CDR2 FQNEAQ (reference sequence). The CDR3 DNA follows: TGTGCCAGCAGCCTGTTCGGGGGCCGGGATGAGCAGTTCTTC. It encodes CASSLFGGRDEQFF.